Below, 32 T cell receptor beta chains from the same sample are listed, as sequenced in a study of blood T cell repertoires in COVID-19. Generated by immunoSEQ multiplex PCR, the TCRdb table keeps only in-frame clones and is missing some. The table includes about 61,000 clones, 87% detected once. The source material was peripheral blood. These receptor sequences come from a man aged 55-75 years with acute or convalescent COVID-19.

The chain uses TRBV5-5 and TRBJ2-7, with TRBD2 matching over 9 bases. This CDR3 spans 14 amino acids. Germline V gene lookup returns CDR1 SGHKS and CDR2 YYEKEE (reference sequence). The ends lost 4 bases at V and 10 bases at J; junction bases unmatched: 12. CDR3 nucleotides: TGTGCCAGCAGCCTGACCATAGCGGGGGAAAACCAGTACTTC. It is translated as CASSLTIAGENQYF.

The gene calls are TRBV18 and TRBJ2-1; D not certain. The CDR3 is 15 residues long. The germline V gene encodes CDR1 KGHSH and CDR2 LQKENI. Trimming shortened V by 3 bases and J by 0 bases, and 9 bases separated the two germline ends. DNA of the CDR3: TGTGCCAGCTCACCGGCCGTTAACTCCTACAATGAGCAGTTCTTC. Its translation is CASSPAVNSYNEQFF.

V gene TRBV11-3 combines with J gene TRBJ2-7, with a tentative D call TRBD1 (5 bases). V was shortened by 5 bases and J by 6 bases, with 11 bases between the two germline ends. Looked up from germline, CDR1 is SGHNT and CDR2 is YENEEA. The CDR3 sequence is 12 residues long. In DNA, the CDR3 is TGTGCCAGCAGCCACCAGGGTGGCGAGCAGTACTTC. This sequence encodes CASSHQGGEQYF.

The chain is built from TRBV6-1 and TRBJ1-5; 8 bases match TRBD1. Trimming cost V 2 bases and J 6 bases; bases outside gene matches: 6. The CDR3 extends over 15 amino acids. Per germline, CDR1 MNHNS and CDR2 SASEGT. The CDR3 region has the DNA TGTGCCAGCAGTGAAATTGACAGGGGAGGTCAGCCCCAGCATTTT. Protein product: CASSEIDRGGQPQHF.

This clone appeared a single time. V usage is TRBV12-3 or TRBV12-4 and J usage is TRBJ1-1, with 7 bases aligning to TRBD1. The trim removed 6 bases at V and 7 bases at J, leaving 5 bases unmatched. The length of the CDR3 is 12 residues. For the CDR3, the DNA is TGTGCCAGCAGCCCGGGACAGCTTGAAGCTTTCTTT. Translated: CASSPGQLEAFF.

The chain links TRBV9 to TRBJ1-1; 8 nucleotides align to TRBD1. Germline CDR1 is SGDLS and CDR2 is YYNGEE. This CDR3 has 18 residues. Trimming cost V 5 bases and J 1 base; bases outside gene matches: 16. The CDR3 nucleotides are TGTGCCAGCAGTCCGACAGGGGCCGCGGGAGCCGAGAACACTGAAGCTTTCTTT. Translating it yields CASSPTGAAGAENTEAFF. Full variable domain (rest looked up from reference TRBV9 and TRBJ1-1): DSGVTQTPKHLITATGQRVTLRCSPRSGDLSVYWYQQSLDQGLQFLIQYYNGEERAKGNILERFSAQQFPDLHSELNLSSLELGDSALYFCASSPTGAAGAENTEAFFGQGTRLTVV.

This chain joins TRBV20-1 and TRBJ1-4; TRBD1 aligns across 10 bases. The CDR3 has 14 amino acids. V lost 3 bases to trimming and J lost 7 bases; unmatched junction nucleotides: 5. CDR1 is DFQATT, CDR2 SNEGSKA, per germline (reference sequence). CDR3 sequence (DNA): TGCAGTGCTAGTCGGGGGACAGGGGCTGAAAAACTGTTTTTT. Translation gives CSASRGTGAEKLFF.

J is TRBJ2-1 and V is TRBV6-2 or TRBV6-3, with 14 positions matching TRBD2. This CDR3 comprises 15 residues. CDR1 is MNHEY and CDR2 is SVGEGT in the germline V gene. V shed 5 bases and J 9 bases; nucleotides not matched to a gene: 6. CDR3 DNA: TGTGCCAGCAGTCGACTAGCGGGGGGGCTTAGTGAGCAGTTCTTC. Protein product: CASSRLAGGLSEQFF.

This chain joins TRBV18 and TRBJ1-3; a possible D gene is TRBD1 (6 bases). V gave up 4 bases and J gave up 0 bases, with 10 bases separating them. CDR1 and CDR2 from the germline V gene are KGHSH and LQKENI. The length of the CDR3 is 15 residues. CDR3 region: CASSQGQNSGNTIYF. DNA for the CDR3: TGTGCCAGCTCACAGGGACAAAACTCTGGAAACACCATATATTTT. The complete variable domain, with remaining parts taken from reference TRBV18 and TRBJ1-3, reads NAGVMQNPRHLVRRRGQEARLRCSPMKGHSHVYWYRQLPEEGLKFMVYLQKENIIDESGMPKERFSAEFPKEGPSILRIQQVVRGDSAAYFCASSQGQNSGNTIYFGEGSWLTVV.

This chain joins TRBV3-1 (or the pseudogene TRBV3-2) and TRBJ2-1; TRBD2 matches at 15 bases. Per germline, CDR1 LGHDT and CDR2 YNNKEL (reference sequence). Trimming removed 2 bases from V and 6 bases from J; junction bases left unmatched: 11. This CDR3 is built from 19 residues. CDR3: CASSQWTSGGALGGNEQFF. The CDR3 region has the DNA TGTGCCAGCAGCCAATGGACTAGCGGGGGGGCTCTCGGTGGCAATGAGCAGTTCTTC.

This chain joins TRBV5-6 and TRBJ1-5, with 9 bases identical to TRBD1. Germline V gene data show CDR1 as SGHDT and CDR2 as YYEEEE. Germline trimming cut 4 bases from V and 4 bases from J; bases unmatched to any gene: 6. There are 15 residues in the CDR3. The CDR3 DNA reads TGTGCCAGCAGCACGAGCGGACAGGGGAATCAGCCCCAGCATTTT. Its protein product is CASSTSGQGNQPQHF.

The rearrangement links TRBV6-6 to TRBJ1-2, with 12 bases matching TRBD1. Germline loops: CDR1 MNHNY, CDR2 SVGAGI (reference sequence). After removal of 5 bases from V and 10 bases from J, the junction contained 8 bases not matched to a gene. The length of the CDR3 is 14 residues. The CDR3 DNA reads TGTGCCAGCAGTCTCCTGGGACAGGGGGCGGACTACACCTTC. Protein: CASSLLGQGADYTF.

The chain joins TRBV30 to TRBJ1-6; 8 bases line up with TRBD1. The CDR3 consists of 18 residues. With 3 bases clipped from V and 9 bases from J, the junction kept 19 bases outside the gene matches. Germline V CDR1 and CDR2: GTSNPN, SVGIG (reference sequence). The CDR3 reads CAWSLSGGRGRGGSPLHF. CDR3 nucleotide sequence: TGTGCCTGGAGCCTCTCAGGGGGCCGGGGAAGGGGAGGTTCACCCCTCCACTTT.

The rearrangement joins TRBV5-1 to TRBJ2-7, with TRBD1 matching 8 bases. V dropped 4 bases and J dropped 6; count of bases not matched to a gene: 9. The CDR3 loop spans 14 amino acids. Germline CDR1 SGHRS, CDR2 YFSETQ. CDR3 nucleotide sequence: TGCGCCAGCAGCCCCCCGCAGGGGGCGTCCGAGCAGTACTTC. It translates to CASSPPQGASEQYF. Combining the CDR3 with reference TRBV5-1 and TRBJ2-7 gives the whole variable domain KAGVTQTPRYLIKTRGQQVTLSCSPISGHRSVSWYQQTPGQGLQFLFEYFSETQRNKGNFPGRFSGRQFSNSRSEMNVSTLELGDSALYLCASSPPQGASEQYFGPGTRLTVT.

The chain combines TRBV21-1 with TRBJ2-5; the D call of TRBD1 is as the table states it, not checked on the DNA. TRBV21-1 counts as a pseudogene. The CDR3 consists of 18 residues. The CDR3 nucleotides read TGTGCCAGCAGCAAGGAGTCAGGCTTCGGTCAGGGCCAAGAGACCCAGTACTTC. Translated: CASSKESGFGQGQETQYF.

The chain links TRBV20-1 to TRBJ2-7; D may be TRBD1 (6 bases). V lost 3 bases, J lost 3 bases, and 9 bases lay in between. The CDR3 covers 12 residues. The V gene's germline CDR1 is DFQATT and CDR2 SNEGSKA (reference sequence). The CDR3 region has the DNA TGCAGTGCTAGTCCACAGGGCTACGAGCAGTACTTC. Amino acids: CSASPQGYEQYF.

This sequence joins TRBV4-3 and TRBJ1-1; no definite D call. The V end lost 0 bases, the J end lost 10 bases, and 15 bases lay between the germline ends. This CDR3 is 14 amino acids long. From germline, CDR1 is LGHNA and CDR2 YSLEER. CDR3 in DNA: TGCGCCAGCAGCCAAGAAATTGGACGGGAGGGAGCTTTCTTT. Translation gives CASSQEIGREGAFF.

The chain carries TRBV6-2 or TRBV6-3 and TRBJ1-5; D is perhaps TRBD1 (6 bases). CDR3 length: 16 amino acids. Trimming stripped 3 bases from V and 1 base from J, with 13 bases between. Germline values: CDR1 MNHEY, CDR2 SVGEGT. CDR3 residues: CASSYRGGRSNQPQHF. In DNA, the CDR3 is TGTGCCAGCAGTTATAGGGGGGGGCGAAGCAATCAGCCCCAGCATTTT.

Here the CDR3 DNA reads TGCGCCAGCAGCTTGATGGGGTCCGGGGGGGAGACCCAGTACTTC. The encoded protein is CASSLMGSGGETQYF. V usage is TRBV5-1 and J usage is TRBJ2-5, with TRBD2 identical over 7 bases. CDR1 is SGHRS and CDR2 is YFSETQ in the germline V gene. The CDR3 loop spans 15 amino acids. The J segment lost 5 bases and the V segment lost 1 base, leaving 8 bases of the junction unmatched.

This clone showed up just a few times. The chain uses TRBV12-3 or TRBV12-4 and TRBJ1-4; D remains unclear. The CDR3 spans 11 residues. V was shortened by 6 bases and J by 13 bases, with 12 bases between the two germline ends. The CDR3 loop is CASSQIGRLFF. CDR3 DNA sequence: TGTGCCAGCAGCCAAATAGGGAGACTGTTTTTT.

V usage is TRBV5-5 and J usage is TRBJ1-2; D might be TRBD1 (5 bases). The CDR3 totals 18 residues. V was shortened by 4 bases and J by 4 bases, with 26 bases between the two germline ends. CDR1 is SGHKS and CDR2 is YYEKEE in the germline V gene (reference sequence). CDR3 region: CASSTPVYRRSGGYGYTF. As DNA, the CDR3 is TGTGCCAGCAGCACTCCGGTGTACAGAAGGTCCGGGGGCTATGGCTACACCTTC.

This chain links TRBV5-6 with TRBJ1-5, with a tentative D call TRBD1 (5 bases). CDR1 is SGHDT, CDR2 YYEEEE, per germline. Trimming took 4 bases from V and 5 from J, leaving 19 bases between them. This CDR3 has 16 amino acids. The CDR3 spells CASSPRAREEDQPQHF. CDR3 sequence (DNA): TGTGCCAGCAGCCCTAGAGCCAGGGAGGAGGATCAGCCCCAGCATTTT.

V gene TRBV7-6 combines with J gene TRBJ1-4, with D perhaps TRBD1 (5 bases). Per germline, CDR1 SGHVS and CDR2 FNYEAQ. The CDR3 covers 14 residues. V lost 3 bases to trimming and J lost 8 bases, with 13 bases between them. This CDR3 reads CASSLSGGGEKLFF. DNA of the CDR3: TGTGCCAGCAGCTTGAGCGGGGGAGGAGAAAAACTGTTTTTT.

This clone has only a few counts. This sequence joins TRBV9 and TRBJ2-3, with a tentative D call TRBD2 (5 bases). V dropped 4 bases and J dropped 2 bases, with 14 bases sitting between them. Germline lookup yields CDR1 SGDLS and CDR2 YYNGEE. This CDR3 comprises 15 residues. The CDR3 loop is CASSPGVPLTDTQYF. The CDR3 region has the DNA TGTGCCAGCAGCCCCGGGGTCCCCCTCACAGATACGCAGTATTTT.

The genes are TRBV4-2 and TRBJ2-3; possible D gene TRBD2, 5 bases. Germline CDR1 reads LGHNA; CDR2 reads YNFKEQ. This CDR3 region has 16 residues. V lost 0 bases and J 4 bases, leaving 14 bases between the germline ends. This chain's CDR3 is CASSQESTAAADTQYF. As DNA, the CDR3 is TGTGCCAGCAGCCAAGAATCCACAGCGGCCGCAGATACGCAGTATTTT.

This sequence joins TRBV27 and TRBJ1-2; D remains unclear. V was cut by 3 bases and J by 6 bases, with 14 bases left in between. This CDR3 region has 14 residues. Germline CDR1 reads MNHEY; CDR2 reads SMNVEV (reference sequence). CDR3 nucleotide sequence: TGTGCCAGCAGTTTGCTGGGTAGCTCGGATGGCTACACCTTC. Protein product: CASSLLGSSDGYTF.

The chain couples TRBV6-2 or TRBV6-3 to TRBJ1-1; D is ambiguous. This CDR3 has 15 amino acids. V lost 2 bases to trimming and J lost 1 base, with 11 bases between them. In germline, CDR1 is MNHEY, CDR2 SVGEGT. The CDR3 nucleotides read TGTGCCAGCAGTTACCGGGAGGCCGGGAACACTGAAGCTTTCTTT. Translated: CASSYREAGNTEAFF.

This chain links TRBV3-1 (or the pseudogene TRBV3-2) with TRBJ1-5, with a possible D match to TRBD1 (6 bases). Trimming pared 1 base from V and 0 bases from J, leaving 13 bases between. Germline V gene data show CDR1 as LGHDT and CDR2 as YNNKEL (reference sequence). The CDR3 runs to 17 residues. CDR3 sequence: CASSQGLRGNSNQPQHF. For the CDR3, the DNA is TGTGCCAGCAGCCAAGGGTTGAGGGGGAATAGCAATCAGCCCCAGCATTTT.

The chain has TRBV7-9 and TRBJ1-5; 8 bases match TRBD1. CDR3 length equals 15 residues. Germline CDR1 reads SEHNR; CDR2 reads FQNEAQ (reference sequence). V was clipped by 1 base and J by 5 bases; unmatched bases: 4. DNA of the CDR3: TGTGCCAGCAGCTTAGGCAGGGGGCGCGATCAGCCCCAGCATTTT. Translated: CASSLGRGRDQPQHF. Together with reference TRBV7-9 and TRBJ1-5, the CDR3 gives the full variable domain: DTGVSQNPRHKITKRGQNVTFRCDPISEHNRLYWYRQTLGQGPEFLTYFQNEAQLEKSRLLSDRFSAERPKGSFSTLEIQRTEQGDSAMYLCASSLGRGRDQPQHFGDGTRLSIL.

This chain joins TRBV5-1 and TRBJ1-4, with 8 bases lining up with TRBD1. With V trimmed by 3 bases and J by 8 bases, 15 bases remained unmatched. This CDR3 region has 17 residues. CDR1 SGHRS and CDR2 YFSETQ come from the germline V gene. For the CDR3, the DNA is TGCGCCAGCAGCTCTCGGGGGCAGGGGGCCTTGGGGGAAAAACTGTTTTTT. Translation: CASSSRGQGALGEKLFF.

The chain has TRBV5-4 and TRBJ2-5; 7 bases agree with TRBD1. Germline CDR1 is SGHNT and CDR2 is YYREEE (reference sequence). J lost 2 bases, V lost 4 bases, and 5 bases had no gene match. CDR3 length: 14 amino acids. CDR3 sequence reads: CASSVGTVQETQYF. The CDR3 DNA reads TGTGCCAGCAGCGTGGGGACAGTTCAAGAGACCCAGTACTTC.

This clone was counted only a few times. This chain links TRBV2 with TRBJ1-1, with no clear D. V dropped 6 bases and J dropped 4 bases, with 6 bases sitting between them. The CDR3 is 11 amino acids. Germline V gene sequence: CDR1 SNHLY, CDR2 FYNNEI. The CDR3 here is CASRVATEAFF. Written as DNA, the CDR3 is TGTGCCAGCAGGGTAGCCACTGAAGCTTTCTTT. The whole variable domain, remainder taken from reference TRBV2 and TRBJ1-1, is EPEVTQTPSHQVTQMGQEVILRCVPISNHLYFYWYRQILGQKVEFLVSFYNNEISEKSEIFDDQFSVERPDGSNFTLKIRSTKLEDSAMYFCASRVATEAFFGQGTRLTVV.